These 18 T cell receptor beta chains were all obtained from the same sample, sequenced in a study of cytomegalovirus exposure and HLA in healthy donors. The PCR used 60 Vbeta and 13 Jbeta primers. Clones were sequenced by immunoSEQ multiplex PCR, and TCRdb holds only the in-frame ones, with some missing. The data contain about 140,000 clones, about three quarters of them seen just once; the ten biggest clones take up 4.2%. The sequenced material came from PBMCs. These receptors originate from a man aged 45-60 years in good health and CMV-seropositive.

The gene calls are TRBV11-3 and TRBJ2-2; D perhaps matches TRBD1 (5 bases). CDR3 length: 16 residues. Looked up from germline, CDR1 is SGHNT and CDR2 is YENEEA. Trimming removed 4 bases from V and 1 base from J, with 13 bases in between. As DNA, the CDR3 is TGTGCCAGCAGCTCCCCGCAGGGAATGAACACCGGGGAGCTGTTTTTT. It yields the protein CASSSPQGMNTGELFF.

In this sample, this clone turned up a few times. The V and J genes are TRBV15 and TRBJ2-1; 9 bases align to TRBD2. The CDR3 sequence is 16 residues long. The V gene's germline CDR1 is LNHNV and CDR2 YYDKDF (reference sequence). V lost 0 bases, J lost 4 bases, and 4 bases stayed unmatched. CDR3 sequence (DNA): TGTGCCACCAGCAGAGAGGGGACTAGCCTTTACAATGAGCAGTTCTTC. Translated, it gives CATSREGTSLYNEQFF.

This sequence joins TRBV6-1 and TRBJ1-2; 11 bases are shared with TRBD1. The V segment lost 6 bases and the J segment 1 base; nucleotides outside the gene matches: 4. Germline V gives CDR1 MNHNS, CDR2 SASEGT. The CDR3 totals 15 residues. CDR3 sequence (DNA): TGTGCCAGCAGGATGGGGACAGGGGGTAACTATGGCTACACCTTC. This gives the protein CASRMGTGGNYGYTF.

The chain is built from TRBV5-1 and TRBJ1-1, with 8 bases fitting TRBD1. From germline, CDR1 is SGHRS and CDR2 YFSETQ. After removal of 2 bases from V and 5 bases from J, the junction contained 8 bases not matched to a gene. CDR3 size: 15 residues. The CDR3 spells CASSLDPDRVTEAFF. The CDR3, as DNA: TGCGCCAGCAGCTTAGACCCGGACAGGGTAACTGAAGCTTTCTTT.

The chain has TRBV18 and TRBJ2-3; D gene ambiguous. Trimming left V 2 bases short and J 2 bases short, with 8 bases between. The CDR3 length is 14 residues. The V gene's germline CDR1 is KGHSH and CDR2 LQKENI. CDR3 residues: CASSPNSHTDTQYF. The CDR3 nucleotides are TGTGCCAGCTCACCAAACAGCCACACAGATACGCAGTATTTT.

V and J are TRBV10-1 and TRBJ1-1, with 10 bases aligning to TRBD1. Germline V CDR1 and CDR2: WNHNN, SYGVQD (reference sequence). The CDR3 extends over 14 amino acids. Trimming took 4 bases from V and 4 from J; bases not matched to a gene: 3. The CDR3 bases are TGCGCCAGCAGTGGACAGGGGGCTGGCACTGAAGCTTTCTTT. It is translated as CASSGQGAGTEAFF.

This clone was counted once. This chain links TRBV7-8 with TRBJ1-1; a possible D gene is TRBD1 (5 bases). V lost 6 bases to trimming and J lost 0 bases, with 8 bases between them. The CDR3 has 13 amino acids. Per germline, CDR1 SGHVS and CDR2 FQNEAQ. CDR3 region: CASRRGMNTEAFF. As DNA, the CDR3 is TGTGCCAGCAGAAGGGGAATGAACACTGAAGCTTTCTTT.

This clone was seen only a few times. This sequence joins TRBV2 and TRBJ1-5, with a possible D match to TRBD1 (5 bases). V lost 2 bases and J lost 7, with 9 bases in between. In germline, CDR1 is SNHLY, CDR2 FYNNEI. The CDR3 loop spans 13 amino acids. CDR3 nucleotides: TGTGCCAGCAGTGAACAGGGATCGCAGCCCCAGCATTTT. Protein sequence: CASSEQGSQPQHF.

This clone was seen a few times. The chain uses TRBV4-2 and TRBJ2-1; 8 bases are shared with TRBD2. With 0 bases clipped from V and 7 bases from J, the junction kept 8 bases outside the gene matches. Per the germline V gene, CDR1 is LGHNA and CDR2 is YNFKEQ. The CDR3 is made up of 16 amino acids. CDR3 coding DNA: TGTGCCAGCAGCCAAGAAAGACTAGCGCCTGGGAATGAGCAGTTCTTC. Its protein product is CASSQERLAPGNEQFF.

The chain links TRBV23-1 to TRBJ1-1, with D hard to call. TRBV23-1 is labeled an ORF, and its function is uncertain. The CDR3 loop spans 11 amino acids. Trimming took 5 bases from V and 6 from J, leaving 7 bases between them. CDR3 DNA sequence: TGCGCCAGCAGTATGAGGGCTGAAGCTTTCTTT. Translation: CASSMRAEAFF.

The chain couples TRBV19 to TRBJ1-6; the match to TRBD1 covers 10 bases. J lost 10 bases, V lost 7 bases, and 4 bases had no gene match. This CDR3 contains 13 residues. Germline V CDR1 and CDR2: LNHDA, SQIVND (reference sequence). DNA for the CDR3: TGTGCCAGTAAAGACAGGGGGCTCTCACCCCTCCACTTT. Protein product: CASKDRGLSPLHF.

This clone came up once. V is TRBV4-1 and J is TRBJ1-4; tentatively, D is TRBD1 (6 bases). Germline V gene data show CDR1 as MGHRA and CDR2 as YSYEKL. CDR3 length: 17 residues. Deletions cut 1 base from V and 4 bases from J, with 16 bases between. The DNA for the CDR3 is TGCGCCAGCAGCCAAGTTGATATAGGGGGAGTTAATGAAAAACTGTTTTTT. Its protein product is CASSQVDIGGVNEKLFF.

The genes are TRBV4-2 and TRBJ2-7; a possible D gene is TRBD2 (5 bases). Trimming stripped 0 bases from V and 0 bases from J, with 6 bases between. The germline gives CDR1 LGHNA, CDR2 YNFKEQ. The CDR3 is 14 amino acids. CDR3 region: CASSQEEASYEQYF. The CDR3 DNA follows: TGTGCCAGCAGCCAAGAGGAGGCCTCCTACGAGCAGTACTTC.

The chain combines TRBV5-4 with TRBJ1-1, with D tentatively TRBD1 (6 bases). Germline assignment: CDR1 SGHNT and CDR2 YYREEE (reference sequence). There are 14 residues in the CDR3. The ends were cut back, 5 bases at V and 0 bases at J, with 11 bases in the middle. CDR3 sequence reads: CASSQTGMNTEAFF. In DNA form, the CDR3 reads TGTGCCAGCAGTCAAACAGGGATGAACACTGAAGCTTTCTTT. Full variable domain (rest looked up from reference TRBV5-4 and TRBJ1-1): ETGVTQSPTHLIKTRGQQVTLRCSSQSGHNTVSWYQQALGQGPQFIFQYYREEENGRGNFPPRFSGLQFPNYSSELNVNALELDDSALYLCASSQTGMNTEAFFGQGTRLTVV.

This clone showed up just once. The CDR3 protein is CASSLTRTEDTGELFF. The CDR3 DNA follows: TGTGCCAGCAGCTTAACCCGGACAGAAGACACCGGGGAGCTGTTTTTT. The V call is TRBV7-3, the J call TRBJ2-2, with D perhaps matching TRBD1 (6 bases). CDR1 is SGHTA, CDR2 FQGTGA, per germline. The CDR3 spans 16 residues. V lost 0 bases and J lost 3, with 11 bases in between.

The sample holds a few counts of this clone. The J gene is TRBJ2-7, the V gene TRBV7-2; D uncertain. V was shortened by 1 base and J by 6 bases, with 10 bases between the two germline ends. Germline V gene data show CDR1 as SGHTA and CDR2 as FQGNSA. The CDR3 consists of 13 residues. The CDR3 DNA is TGTGCCAGCAGCTTAGAGCCTGGTGGCGAGCAGTACTTC. Protein product: CASSLEPGGEQYF.

This rearrangement joins TRBV10-3 to TRBJ2-7; a weak D match, TRBD1 (5 bases). CDR1 and CDR2 from the germline V gene are ENHRY and SYGVKD. Trimming removed 5 bases from V and 2 bases from J, with 7 bases in between. The CDR3 covers 12 residues. The CDR3 spells CAISQGTYEQYF. In nucleotides, the CDR3 is TGTGCCATCAGTCAGGGAACCTACGAGCAGTACTTC.

This clone turned up a few times. The V call is TRBV19, the J call TRBJ1-1; TRBD1 might be the D (5 bases). The germline V gene has CDR1 LNHDA and CDR2 SQIVND (reference sequence). V was cut by 7 bases and J by 7 bases, with 16 bases left in between. The CDR3 loop spans 13 amino acids. CDR3 sequence reads: CASTRRVGGEAFF. The CDR3 nucleotides read TGTGCCAGTACGAGGAGGGTGGGGGGTGAAGCTTTCTTT.